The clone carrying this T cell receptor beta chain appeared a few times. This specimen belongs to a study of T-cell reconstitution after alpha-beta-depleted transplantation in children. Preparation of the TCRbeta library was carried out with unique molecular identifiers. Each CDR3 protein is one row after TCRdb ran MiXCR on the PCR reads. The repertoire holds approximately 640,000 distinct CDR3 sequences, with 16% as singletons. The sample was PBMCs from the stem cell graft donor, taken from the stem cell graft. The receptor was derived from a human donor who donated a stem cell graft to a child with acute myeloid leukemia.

The CDR3 nucleotides are TGTGCCAGCAGCCCCAAAACTTTGACAGGTGCGGCTTTCTTT. Residues: CASSPKTLTGAAFF. V gene TRBV7-8 combines with J gene TRBJ1-1; possibly TRBD1 for D (6 bases). CDR1 SGHVS and CDR2 FQNEAQ come from the germline V gene. The CDR3 is made up of 14 amino acids. Trimming cost V 5 bases and J 11 bases, with 21 bases left between them. Full variable domain (remainder filled in from reference TRBV7-8 and TRBJ1-1): GAGVSQSPRYKVAKRGQDVALRCDPISGHVSLFWYQQALGQGPEFLTYFQNEAQLDKSGLPSDRFFAERPEGSVSTLKIQRTQQEDSAVYLCASSPKTLTGAAFFGQGTRLTVV.